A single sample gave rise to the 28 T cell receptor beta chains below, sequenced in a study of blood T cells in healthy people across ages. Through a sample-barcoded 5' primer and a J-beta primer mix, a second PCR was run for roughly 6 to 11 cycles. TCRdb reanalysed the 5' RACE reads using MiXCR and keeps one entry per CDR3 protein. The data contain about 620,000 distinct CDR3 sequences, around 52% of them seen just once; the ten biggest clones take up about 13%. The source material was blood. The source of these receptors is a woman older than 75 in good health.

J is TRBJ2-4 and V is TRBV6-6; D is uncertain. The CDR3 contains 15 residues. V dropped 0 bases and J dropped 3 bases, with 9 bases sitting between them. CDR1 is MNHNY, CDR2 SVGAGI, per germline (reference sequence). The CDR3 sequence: CASSYSGQLKNIQYF. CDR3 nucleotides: TGTGCCAGCAGTTACTCGGGTCAGCTCAAAAACATTCAGTACTTC.

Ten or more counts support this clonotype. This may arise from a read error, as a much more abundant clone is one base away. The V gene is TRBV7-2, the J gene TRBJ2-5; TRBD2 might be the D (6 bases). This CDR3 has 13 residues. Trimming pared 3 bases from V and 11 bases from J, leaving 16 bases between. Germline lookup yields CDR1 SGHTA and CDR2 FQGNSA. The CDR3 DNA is TGTGCCAGCAGCTTCCTCACGGGGACTGAGCAGTACTTC. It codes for CASSFLTGTEQYF.

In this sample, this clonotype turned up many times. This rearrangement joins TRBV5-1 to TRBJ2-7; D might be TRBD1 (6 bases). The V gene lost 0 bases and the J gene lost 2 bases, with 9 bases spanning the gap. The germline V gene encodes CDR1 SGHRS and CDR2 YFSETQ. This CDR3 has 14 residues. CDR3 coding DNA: TGCGCCAGCAGCTTGGGGGACAAGACCTACGAGCAGTACTTC. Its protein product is CASSLGDKTYEQYF.

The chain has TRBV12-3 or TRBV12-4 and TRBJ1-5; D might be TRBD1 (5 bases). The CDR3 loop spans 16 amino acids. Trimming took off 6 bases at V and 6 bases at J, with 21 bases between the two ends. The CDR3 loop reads CASSRDRVFGSQPQHF. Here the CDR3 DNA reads TGTGCCAGCAGCCGGGACCGGGTATTTGGAAGTCAGCCCCAGCATTTT.

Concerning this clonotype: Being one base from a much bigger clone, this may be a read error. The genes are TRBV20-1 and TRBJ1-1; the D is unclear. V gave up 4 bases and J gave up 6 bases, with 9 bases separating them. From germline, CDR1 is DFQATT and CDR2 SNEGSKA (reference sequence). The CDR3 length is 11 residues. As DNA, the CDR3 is TGCAGTGCTAAGACCGGGTCTGAAGCTTTCTTT. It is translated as CSAKTGSEAFF.

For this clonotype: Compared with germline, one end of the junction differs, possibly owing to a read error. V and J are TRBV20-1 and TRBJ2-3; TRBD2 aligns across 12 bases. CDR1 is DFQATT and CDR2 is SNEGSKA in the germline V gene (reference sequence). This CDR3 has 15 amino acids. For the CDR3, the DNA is TGCAGTGCTTCCAGACTAGCGGGGGCCGCAGAGACGCAGTATTTT. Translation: CSASRLAGAAETQYF.

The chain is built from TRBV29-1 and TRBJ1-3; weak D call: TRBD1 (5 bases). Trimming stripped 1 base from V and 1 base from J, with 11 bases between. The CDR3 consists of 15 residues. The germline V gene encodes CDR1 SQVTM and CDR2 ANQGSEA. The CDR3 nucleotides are TGCAGCGTTGAAGGAGGGGCACGATCTGGAAACACCATATATTTT. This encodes CSVEGGARSGNTIYF.

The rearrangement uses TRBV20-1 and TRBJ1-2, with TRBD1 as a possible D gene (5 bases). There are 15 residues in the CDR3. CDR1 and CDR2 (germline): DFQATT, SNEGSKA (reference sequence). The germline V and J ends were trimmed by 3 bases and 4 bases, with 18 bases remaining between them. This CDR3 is CSARSIRGDPYGYTF. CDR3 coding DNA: TGCAGTGCTAGGTCTATACGAGGGGACCCCTATGGCTACACCTTC.

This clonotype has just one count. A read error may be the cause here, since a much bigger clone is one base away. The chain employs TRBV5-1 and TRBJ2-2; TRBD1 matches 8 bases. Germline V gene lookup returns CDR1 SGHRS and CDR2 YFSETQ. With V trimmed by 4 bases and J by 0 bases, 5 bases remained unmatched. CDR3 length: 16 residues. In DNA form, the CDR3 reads TGCGCCAGCAGCCAGGGACAGGCTTCGAACACCGGGGAGCTGTTTTTT. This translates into CASSQGQASNTGELFF.

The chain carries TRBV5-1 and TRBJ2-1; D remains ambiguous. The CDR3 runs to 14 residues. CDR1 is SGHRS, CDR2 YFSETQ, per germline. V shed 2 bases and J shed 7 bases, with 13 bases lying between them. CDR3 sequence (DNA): TGCGCCAGCAGCTTTGAGGAACCGAGGAATGAGCAGTTCTTC. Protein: CASSFEEPRNEQFF.

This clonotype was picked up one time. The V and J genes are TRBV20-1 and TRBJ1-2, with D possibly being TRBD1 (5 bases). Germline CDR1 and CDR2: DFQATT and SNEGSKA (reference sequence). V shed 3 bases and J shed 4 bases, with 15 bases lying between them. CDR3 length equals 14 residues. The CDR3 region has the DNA TGCAGTGCTAGCACGCGGCCTGGGGCCTATGGCTACACCTTC. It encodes CSASTRPGAYGYTF.

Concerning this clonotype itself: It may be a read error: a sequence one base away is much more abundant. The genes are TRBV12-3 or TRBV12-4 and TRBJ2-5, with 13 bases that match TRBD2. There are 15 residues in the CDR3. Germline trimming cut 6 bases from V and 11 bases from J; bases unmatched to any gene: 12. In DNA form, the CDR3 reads TGTGCCAGCAGCCCGCCGGGACTAGCGGGACATGAGCAGTACTTC. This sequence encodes CASSPPGLAGHEQYF.

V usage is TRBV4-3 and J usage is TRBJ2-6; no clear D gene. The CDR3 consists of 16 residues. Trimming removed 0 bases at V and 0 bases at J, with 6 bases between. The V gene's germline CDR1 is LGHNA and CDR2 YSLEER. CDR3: CASSQERNSGANVLTF. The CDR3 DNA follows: TGCGCCAGCAGCCAAGAAAGGAACTCTGGGGCCAACGTCCTGACTTTC.

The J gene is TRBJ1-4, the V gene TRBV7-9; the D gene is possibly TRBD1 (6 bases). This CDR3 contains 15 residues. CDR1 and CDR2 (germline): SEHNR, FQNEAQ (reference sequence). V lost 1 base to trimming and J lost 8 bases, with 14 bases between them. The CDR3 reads CASSLGQGSPEKLFF. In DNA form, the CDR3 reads TGTGCCAGCAGCTTAGGGCAGGGGTCGCCGGAAAAACTGTTTTTT.

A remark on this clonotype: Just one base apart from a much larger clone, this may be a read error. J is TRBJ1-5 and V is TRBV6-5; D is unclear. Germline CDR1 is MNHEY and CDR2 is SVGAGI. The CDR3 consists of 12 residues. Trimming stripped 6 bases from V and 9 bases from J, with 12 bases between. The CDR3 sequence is CASRYPEGPQHF. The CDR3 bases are TGTGCCAGCAGGTACCCGGAGGGGCCCCAGCATTTT.

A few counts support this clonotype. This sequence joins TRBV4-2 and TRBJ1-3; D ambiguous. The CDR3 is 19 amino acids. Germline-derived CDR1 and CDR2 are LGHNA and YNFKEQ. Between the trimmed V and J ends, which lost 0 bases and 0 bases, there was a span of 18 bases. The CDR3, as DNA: TGTGCCAGCAGCCAAGATGGGAGCCCAGGATTTCTCTCTGGAAACACCATATATTTT. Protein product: CASSQDGSPGFLSGNTIYF.

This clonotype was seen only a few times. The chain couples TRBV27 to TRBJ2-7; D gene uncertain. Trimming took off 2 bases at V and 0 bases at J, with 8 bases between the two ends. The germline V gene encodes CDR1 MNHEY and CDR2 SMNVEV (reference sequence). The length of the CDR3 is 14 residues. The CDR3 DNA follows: TGTGCCAGCAGTTTAGCTACAGCCTCCTACGAGCAGTACTTC. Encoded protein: CASSLATASYEQYF.

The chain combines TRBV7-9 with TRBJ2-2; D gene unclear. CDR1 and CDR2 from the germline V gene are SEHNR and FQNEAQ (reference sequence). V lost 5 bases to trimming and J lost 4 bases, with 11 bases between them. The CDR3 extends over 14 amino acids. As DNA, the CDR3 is TGTGCCAGCAGCACGGGTGTCGGCACCGGGGAGCTGTTTTTT. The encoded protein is CASSTGVGTGELFF.

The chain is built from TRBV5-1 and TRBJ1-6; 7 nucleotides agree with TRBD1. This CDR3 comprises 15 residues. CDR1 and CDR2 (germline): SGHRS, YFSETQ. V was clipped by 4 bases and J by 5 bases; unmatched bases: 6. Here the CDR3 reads CASSLGDSNNSPLHF. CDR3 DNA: TGCGCCAGCAGCCTGGGGGACAGTAATAATTCACCCCTCCACTTT.

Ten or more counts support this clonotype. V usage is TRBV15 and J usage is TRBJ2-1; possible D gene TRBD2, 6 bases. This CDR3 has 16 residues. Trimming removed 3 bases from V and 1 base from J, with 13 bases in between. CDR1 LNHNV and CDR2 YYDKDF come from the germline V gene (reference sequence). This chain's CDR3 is CATSRPKGLSYNEQFF. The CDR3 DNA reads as TGTGCCACCAGCAGGCCGAAGGGACTTTCCTACAATGAGCAGTTCTTC.

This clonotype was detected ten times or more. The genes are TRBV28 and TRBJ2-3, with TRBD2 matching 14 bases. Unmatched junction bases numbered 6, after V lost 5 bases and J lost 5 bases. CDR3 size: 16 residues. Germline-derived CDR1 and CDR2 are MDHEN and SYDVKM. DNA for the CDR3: TGTGCCAGCAGTCAGACTAGCGGGAGGGCCAAAGATACGCAGTATTTT. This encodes CASSQTSGRAKDTQYF. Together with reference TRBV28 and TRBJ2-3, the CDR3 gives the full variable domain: DVKVTQSSRYLVKRTGEKVFLECVQDMDHENMFWYRQDPGLGLRLIYFSYDVKMKEKGDIPEGYSVSREKKERFSLILESASTNQTSMYLCASSQTSGRAKDTQYFGPGTRLTVL.

The CDR3 DNA is TGTGCCACCAGCAGAGGGCAACTAGCGGGATCCTGGCGGGCGTCCGGGGAGCTGTTTTTT. Protein: CATSRGQLAGSWRASGELFF. The chain couples TRBV15 to TRBJ2-2; 10 nucleotides match TRBD2. CDR3 size: 20 residues. In germline, CDR1 is LNHNV, CDR2 YYDKDF (reference sequence). The ends lost 1 base at V and 6 bases at J; junction bases unmatched: 17.

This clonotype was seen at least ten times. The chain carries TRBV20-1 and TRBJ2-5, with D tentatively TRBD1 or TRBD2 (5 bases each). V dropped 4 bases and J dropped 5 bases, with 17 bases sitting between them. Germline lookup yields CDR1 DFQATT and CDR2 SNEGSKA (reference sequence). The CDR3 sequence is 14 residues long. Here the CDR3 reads CSAIVSGRGETQYF. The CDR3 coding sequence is TGCAGTGCTATAGTTTCAGGGCGAGGGGAGACCCAGTACTTC.

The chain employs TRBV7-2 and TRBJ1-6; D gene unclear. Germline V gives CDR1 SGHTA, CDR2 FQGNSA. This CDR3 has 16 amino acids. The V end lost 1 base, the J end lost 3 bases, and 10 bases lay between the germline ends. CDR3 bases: TGTGCCAGCAGCTTAGGCACCCTTGTCTATAATTCACCCCTCCACTTT. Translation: CASSLGTLVYNSPLHF. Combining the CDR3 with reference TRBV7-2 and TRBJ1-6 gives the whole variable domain GAGVSQSPSNKVTEKGKDVELRCDPISGHTALYWYRQSLGQGLEFLIYFQGNSAPDKSGLPSDRFSAERTGGSVSTLTIQRTQQEDSAVYLCASSLGTLVYNSPLHFGNGTRLTVT.

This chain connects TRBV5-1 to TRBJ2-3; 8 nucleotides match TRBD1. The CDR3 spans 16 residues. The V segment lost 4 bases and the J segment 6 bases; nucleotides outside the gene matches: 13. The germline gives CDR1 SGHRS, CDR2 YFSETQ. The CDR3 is CASSDGQGAGMDTQYF. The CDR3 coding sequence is TGCGCCAGCAGCGACGGACAGGGCGCGGGAATGGATACGCAGTATTTT. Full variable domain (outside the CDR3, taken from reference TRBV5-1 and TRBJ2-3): KAGVTQTPRYLIKTRGQQVTLSCSPISGHRSVSWYQQTPGQGLQFLFEYFSETQRNKGNFPGRFSGRQFSNSRSEMNVSTLELGDSALYLCASSDGQGAGMDTQYFGPGTRLTVL.

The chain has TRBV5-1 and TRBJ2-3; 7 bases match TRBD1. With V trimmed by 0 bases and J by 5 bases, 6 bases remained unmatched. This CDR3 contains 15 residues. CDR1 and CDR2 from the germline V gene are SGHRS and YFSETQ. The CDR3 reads CASSLEDRWRDTQYF. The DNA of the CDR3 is TGCGCCAGCAGCTTGGAGGACAGGTGGAGAGATACGCAGTATTTT.

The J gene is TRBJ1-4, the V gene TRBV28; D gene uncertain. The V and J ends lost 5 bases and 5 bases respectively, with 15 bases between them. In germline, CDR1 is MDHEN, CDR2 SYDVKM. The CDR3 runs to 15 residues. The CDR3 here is CASSAPPGSNEKLFF. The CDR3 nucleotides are TGTGCCAGCAGTGCTCCCCCGGGATCCAATGAAAAACTGTTTTTT. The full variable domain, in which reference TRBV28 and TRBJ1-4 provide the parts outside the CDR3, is DVKVTQSSRYLVKRTGEKVFLECVQDMDHENMFWYRQDPGLGLRLIYFSYDVKMKEKGDIPEGYSVSREKKERFSLILESASTNQTSMYLCASSAPPGSNEKLFFGSGTQLSVL.

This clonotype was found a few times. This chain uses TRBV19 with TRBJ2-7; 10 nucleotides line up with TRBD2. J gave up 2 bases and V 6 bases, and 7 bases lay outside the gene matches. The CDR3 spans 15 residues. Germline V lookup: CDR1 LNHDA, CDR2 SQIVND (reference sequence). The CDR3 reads CASRRGLAVAYEQYF. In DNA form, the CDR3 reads TGTGCCAGTAGACGCGGACTAGCGGTCGCCTACGAGCAGTACTTC.